This T cell receptor beta chain is from a study of blood T cells in healthy people across ages. The study's findings and limits: The study found TCR beta diversity correlated strongly with naive T cell percentage.

This CDR3 contains 15 residues. In terms of origin and age, donors were healthy Caucasian individuals from Russia aged 6 to 90. Notes on this clonotype: No antigen is known for it.

Sample-barcoded 5' priming and a J-beta primer mix drove a second PCR of about 6 to 11 cycles. MiXCR, run by TCRdb on the 5' RACE reads, gives a single entry per CDR3 protein. The sample includes 1.5 million or so distinct CDR3 sequences, around two fifths of them seen just once. This clonotype originated in a woman aged 18-29 years in good health. This sequence joins TRBV21-1 and TRBJ2-4; the table gives TRBD1 as D, unverified against the DNA. TRBV21-1 is labeled a pseudogene. The sample was blood. CDR3 in amino acids: CASRGPGLAKNIQYF. The DNA of the CDR3 is TGTGCCAGCAGGGGACCGGGGTTAGCCAAAAACATTCAGTACTTC.